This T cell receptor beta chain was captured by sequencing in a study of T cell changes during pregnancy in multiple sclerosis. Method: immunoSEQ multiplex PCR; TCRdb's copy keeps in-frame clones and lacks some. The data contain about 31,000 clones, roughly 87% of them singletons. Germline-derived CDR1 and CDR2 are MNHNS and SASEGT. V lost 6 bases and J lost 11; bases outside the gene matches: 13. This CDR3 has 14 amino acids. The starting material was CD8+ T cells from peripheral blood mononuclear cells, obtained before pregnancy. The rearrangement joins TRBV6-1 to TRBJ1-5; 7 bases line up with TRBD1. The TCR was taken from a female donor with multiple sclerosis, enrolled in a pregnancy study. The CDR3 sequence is CASRAGQLSKAQHF. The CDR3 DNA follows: TGTGCCAGCAGGGCGGGACAGCTCTCGAAGGCCCAGCATTTT.